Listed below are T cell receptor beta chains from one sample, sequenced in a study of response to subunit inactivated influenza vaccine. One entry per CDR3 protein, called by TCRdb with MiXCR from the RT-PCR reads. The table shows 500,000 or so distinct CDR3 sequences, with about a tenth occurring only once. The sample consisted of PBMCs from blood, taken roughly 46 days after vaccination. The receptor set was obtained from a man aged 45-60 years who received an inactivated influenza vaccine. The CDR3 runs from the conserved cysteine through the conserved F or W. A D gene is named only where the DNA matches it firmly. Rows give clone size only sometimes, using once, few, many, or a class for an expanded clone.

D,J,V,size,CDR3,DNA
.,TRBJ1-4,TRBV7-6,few,CASSSTSTNLLAGEKLFF,TGTGCCAGCAGCTCCACCTCGACAAATCTCCTAGCCGGTGAAAAACTGTTTTTT
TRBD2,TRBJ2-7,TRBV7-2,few,CASSQLAGGPREQYF,TGTGCCAGCAGCCAACTAGCGGGAGGGCCCCGCGAGCAGTACTTC
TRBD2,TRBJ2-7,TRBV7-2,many,CASSFSGGLYEQYF,TGTGCCAGCAGCTTTAGCGGGGGGTTATACGAGCAGTACTTC
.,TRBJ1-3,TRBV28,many,CASSLIPGNTIYF,TGTGCCAGCAGTCTAATCCCCGGAAACACCATATATTTT
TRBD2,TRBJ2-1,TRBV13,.,CACSLAAQLAGKNNEQFF,TGTGCCTGCAGCTTAGCAGCACAACTAGCGGGGAAAAACAATGAGCAGTTCTTC
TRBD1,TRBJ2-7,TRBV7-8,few,CASSFGQGAFGQYF,TGTGCCAGCAGCTTCGGACAGGGGGCGTTCGGGCAGTACTTC
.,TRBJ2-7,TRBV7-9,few,CASSQSGSGAYEQYF,TGTGCCAGCAGCCAAAGCGGATCAGGAGCCTACGAGCAGTACTTC
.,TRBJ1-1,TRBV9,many,CASSGSGRGTEAFF,TGTGCCAGCAGCGGGTCGGGGCGGGGAACTGAAGCTTTCTTT
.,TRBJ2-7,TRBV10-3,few,CAIIPAGRPYEQYF,TGTGCCATCATCCCTGCCGGCAGACCCTACGAGCAGTACTTC
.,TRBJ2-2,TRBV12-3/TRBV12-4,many,CASSLAGVSTGELFF,TGTGCCAGCAGTTTAGCGGGAGTATCCACCGGGGAGCTGTTTTTT
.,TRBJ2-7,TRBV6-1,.,CASSSRWVTSSYEQYF,TGTGCCAGCAGCAGCCGGTGGGTGACGAGCTCCTACGAGCAGTACTTC
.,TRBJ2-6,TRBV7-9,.,CASSLALGPGANVLTF,TGTGCCAGCAGCTTAGCGCTGGGGCCTGGGGCCAACGTCCTGACTTTC
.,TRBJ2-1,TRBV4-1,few,CASSPTVGALTYNEQFF,TGCGCCAGCAGCCCGACGGTAGGTGCGCTAACCTACAATGAGCAGTTCTTC
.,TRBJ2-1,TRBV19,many,CASSRQGNYNEQFF,TGTGCCAGTAGTAGGCAGGGGAACTACAATGAGCAGTTCTTC
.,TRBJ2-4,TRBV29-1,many,CSVEQGKTKNIQYF,TGCAGCGTTGAACAGGGGAAGACCAAAAACATTCAGTACTTC
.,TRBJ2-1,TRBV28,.,CASSLASLIFEQFF,TGTGCCAGCAGTTTGGCTAGTCTGATATTTGAGCAGTTCTTC
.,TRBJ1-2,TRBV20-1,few,CSASRGGDGYTF,TGCAGTGCTAGTCGGGGAGGGGATGGCTACACCTTC
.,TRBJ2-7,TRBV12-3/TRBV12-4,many,CASSLAFRDEYEQYF,TGTGCCAGCAGTTTAGCGTTTAGGGACGAATACGAGCAGTACTTC
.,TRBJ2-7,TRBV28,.,CASSFSVGTNSYEQYF,TGTGCCAGCAGTTTCTCGGTAGGGACGAACTCCTACGAGCAGTACTTC
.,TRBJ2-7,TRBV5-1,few,CASSLAGSFRFGQYEQYF,TGCGCCAGCAGCTTGGCCGGGTCATTCAGGTTTGGCCAGTACGAGCAGTACTTC
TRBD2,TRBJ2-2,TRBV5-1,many,CASSPTSGGTYTGELFF,TGCGCCAGCAGCCCGACTAGCGGGGGGACCTACACCGGGGAGCTGTTTTTT
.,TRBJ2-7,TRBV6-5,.,CASSHRSEQYF,TGTGCCAGCAGTCACAGGAGCGAGCAGTACTTC